Following are 20 T cell receptor beta chains from one sample sequenced in a study of siplizumab effects on memory and regulatory T cells. TCRdb's table, derived via immunoSEQ multiplex PCR, lists solely in-frame clones and lacks some. The repertoire has 90,000 to 95,000 clones, approximately 93% of them found once; the top ten carry over 5.5%. The sample comprised CD8+ T cells sorted from blood. The receptors were gathered from a human donor in good health.

The J gene is TRBJ1-3, the V gene TRBV2, with 7 bases lining up with TRBD1. The CDR3 covers 14 residues. Per the germline V gene, CDR1 is SNHLY and CDR2 is FYNNEI. Trimming cost V 6 bases and J 3 bases; bases outside gene matches: 5. CDR3 in DNA: TGTGCCAGCAGCCTGACAGGGTTTGGAAACACCATATATTTT. This gives the protein CASSLTGFGNTIYF.

This clone was detected only once. The chain recombines TRBV5-8 with TRBJ1-2, with TRBD1 identical over 7 bases. V shed 7 bases, J shed 0 bases, and the junction held 12 bases outside the gene matches. Germline V gene data show CDR1 as SGHTS and CDR2 as YDEGEE. The CDR3 length is 16 residues. The CDR3 loop reads CASGLTGRIPNYGYTF. The CDR3, as DNA: TGTGCCAGCGGGCTGACAGGGCGAATACCTAACTATGGCTACACCTTC.

The J gene is TRBJ2-2, the V gene TRBV9; 9 bases agree with TRBD1. With 3 bases clipped from V and 0 bases from J, the junction kept 6 bases outside the gene matches. Germline loops: CDR1 SGDLS, CDR2 YYNGEE. The CDR3 is 17 residues long. Here the CDR3 DNA reads TGTGCCAGCAGCGACCGTAGGACAGGGGCGAACACCGGGGAGCTGTTTTTT. Amino acid sequence: CASSDRRTGANTGELFF.

J is TRBJ1-1 and V is TRBV7-9; TRBD1 matches 7 bases. The ends lost 4 bases at V and 4 bases at J; junction bases unmatched: 12. Germline lookup yields CDR1 SEHNR and CDR2 FQNEAQ (reference sequence). This CDR3 contains 16 residues. CDR3 residues: CASSYPLGRGATEAFF. CDR3 bases: TGTGCCAGCAGCTATCCCCTGGGCAGGGGGGCCACTGAAGCTTTCTTT.

The rearrangement uses TRBV11-3 and TRBJ2-7, with 9 bases aligning to TRBD1. After removal of 6 bases from V and 1 base from J, the junction contained 7 bases not matched to a gene. The length of the CDR3 is 15 residues. CDR1 is SGHNT, CDR2 YENEEA, per germline. The CDR3: CASSLPGTGSYEQYF. The DNA for the CDR3 is TGTGCCAGCAGTCTACCCGGGACAGGGTCCTACGAGCAGTACTTC. Filled out from reference TRBV11-3 and TRBJ2-7, the complete variable domain reads EAGVVQSPRYKIIEKKQPVAFWCNPISGHNTLYWYLQNLGQGPELLIRYENEEAVDDSQLPKDRFSAERLKGVDSTLKIQPAELGDSAVYLCASSLPGTGSYEQYFGPGTRLTVT.

J is TRBJ1-4 and V is TRBV15, with unresolved D. Trimming took off 0 bases at V and 7 bases at J, with 15 bases between the two ends. Germline V gene sequence: CDR1 LNHNV, CDR2 YYDKDF (reference sequence). The CDR3 has 16 amino acids. The CDR3 loop is CATSREAERSREKLFF. Here the CDR3 DNA reads TGTGCCACCAGCAGAGAGGCCGAACGGTCGCGTGAAAAACTGTTTTTT.

The chain has TRBV7-9 and TRBJ2-1, with a weak D call TRBD2 (5 bases). Deletions cut 2 bases from V and 2 bases from J, with 10 bases between. This CDR3 has 15 amino acids. Per the germline V gene, CDR1 is SEHNR and CDR2 is FQNEAQ (reference sequence). The CDR3 sequence is CASSLPGIAYNEQFF. The CDR3 region has the DNA TGTGCCAGCAGCTTACCCGGGATTGCCTACAATGAGCAGTTCTTC.

This clone was counted only a few times. V and J are TRBV9 and TRBJ1-5; a possible D gene is TRBD1 (6 bases). Per the germline V gene, CDR1 is SGDLS and CDR2 is YYNGEE. CDR3 length equals 15 residues. Between the trimmed V and J ends, which lost 4 bases and 6 bases, there was a span of 17 bases. The CDR3 reads CASSSFGTPTQPQHF. The CDR3, as DNA: TGTGCCAGCAGCTCCTTCGGGACACCCACTCAGCCCCAGCATTTT.

The J gene is TRBJ2-7, the V gene TRBV27; D tentatively fits TRBD1 or TRBD2 (5 bases each). CDR1 is MNHEY and CDR2 is SMNVEV in the germline V gene (reference sequence). There are 12 residues in the CDR3. V lost 2 bases and J lost 3, with 5 bases in between. CDR3 DNA sequence: TGTGCCAGCAGTTTAGGGGGCTACGAGCAGTACTTC. As protein: CASSLGGYEQYF.

The chain employs TRBV21-1 and TRBJ2-7; the D call TRBD1 from the table was never checked on the DNA. TRBV21-1 is classified as a pseudogene. The CDR3 is 14 residues long. CDR3: CASLGPCPAHEQYF. DNA for the CDR3: TGTGCCAGCTTGGGCCCGTGCCCTGCCCACGAGCAGTACTTC.

The chain couples TRBV7-9 to TRBJ2-7; D unclear. The CDR3 has 14 residues. Trimming removed 5 bases at V and 2 bases at J, with 13 bases between. Per germline, CDR1 SEHNR and CDR2 FQNEAQ (reference sequence). The CDR3 region is CASSHLNRPYEQYF. DNA of the CDR3: TGTGCCAGCAGCCACCTCAACAGACCCTACGAGCAGTACTTC.

V is TRBV7-2 and J is TRBJ2-7, with D hard to call. Between the trimmed V and J ends, which lost 3 bases and 2 bases, there was a span of 23 bases. Per the germline V gene, CDR1 is SGHTA and CDR2 is FQGNSA. This CDR3 is built from 18 residues. Here the CDR3 DNA reads TGTGCCAGCAGCTTGGCCAACCTGGGCGCGGAAGTACCCTACGAGCAGTACTTC. As protein: CASSLANLGAEVPYEQYF. Full variable domain (rest looked up from reference TRBV7-2 and TRBJ2-7): GAGVSQSPSNKVTEKGKDVELRCDPISGHTALYWYRQSLGQGLEFLIYFQGNSAPDKSGLPSDRFSAERTGGSVSTLTIQRTQQEDSAVYLCASSLANLGAEVPYEQYFGPGTRLTVT.

The V gene is TRBV7-9, the J gene TRBJ2-3, with D perhaps TRBD1 or TRBD2 (5 bases each). V lost 5 bases and J 4 bases, leaving 19 bases between the germline ends. CDR1 and CDR2 (germline): SEHNR, FQNEAQ (reference sequence). The CDR3 length is 16 residues. The CDR3 is CASSTGPGSKADTQYF. Here the CDR3 DNA reads TGTGCCAGCAGCACGGGGCCGGGATCCAAGGCAGATACGCAGTATTTT.

The chain carries TRBV7-2 and TRBJ1-5; TRBD1 is a possible D gene (6 bases). V was trimmed by 2 bases and J by 2 bases, leaving 7 bases between them. The CDR3 is 14 residues long. Germline V CDR1 and CDR2: SGHTA, FQGNSA. The DNA for the CDR3 is TGTGCCAGCAGCTTAAACAGGGGCAATCAGCCCCAGCATTTT. Its protein is CASSLNRGNQPQHF.

The chain carries TRBV7-9 and TRBJ1-2, with 7 bases aligning to TRBD1. Germline CDR1 reads SEHNR; CDR2 reads FQNEAQ (reference sequence). This CDR3 contains 16 residues. V shed 3 bases, J shed 3 bases, and the junction held 10 bases outside the gene matches. The DNA for the CDR3 is TGTGCCAGCAGCTTTTGGGACAGCGACTCAGACTATGGCTACACCTTC. This codes for CASSFWDSDSDYGYTF.

The chain recombines TRBV14 with TRBJ2-1; tentatively, D is TRBD1 (6 bases). V lost 4 bases and J lost 4, with 14 bases in between. CDR1 and CDR2 from the germline V gene are SGHDN and FVKESK. The CDR3 is 15 residues long. In DNA form, the CDR3 reads TGTGCCAGCAGCCGATCCGGGACACTATACAATGAGCAGTTCTTC. It translates to CASSRSGTLYNEQFF.

This chain joins TRBV6-6 and TRBJ2-1; no clear D. The CDR3 has 10 amino acids. V lost 10 bases to trimming and J lost 9 bases, with 10 bases between them. Germline-derived CDR1 and CDR2 are MNHNY and SVGAGI (reference sequence). The CDR3 DNA is TGTGCCACCACGGACGGTGAGCAGTTCTTC. This codes for CATTDGEQFF.

The rearrangement links TRBV13 to TRBJ2-7, with unresolved D. There are 15 residues in the CDR3. Trimming stripped 4 bases from V and 2 bases from J, with 15 bases between. The germline V gene has CDR1 PRHDT and CDR2 FYEKMQ (reference sequence). CDR3 in DNA: TGTGCCAGCAGCTCCCGGGCCACCATACCCTACGAGCAGTACTTC. Translated, it gives CASSSRATIPYEQYF.

This sequence joins TRBV4-1 and TRBJ2-7; the match to TRBD2 covers 11 bases. V gave up 3 bases and J gave up 2 bases; unmatched junction bases: 3. The CDR3 consists of 15 residues. CDR1 is MGHRA and CDR2 is YSYEKL in the germline V gene. The CDR3: CASSQLAGGAYEQYF. The CDR3 DNA reads as TGCGCCAGCAGCCAGTTAGCGGGAGGGGCCTACGAGCAGTACTTC.

J is TRBJ2-5 and V is TRBV4-2; the D is unclear. Looked up from germline, CDR1 is LGHNA and CDR2 is YNFKEQ. V gave up 1 base and J gave up 0 bases, with 15 bases separating them. This CDR3 contains 17 residues. The CDR3 reads CASSQGRNAKYQETQYF. The CDR3 coding sequence is TGTGCCAGCAGCCAAGGGAGAAATGCTAAGTACCAAGAGACCCAGTACTTC.